This record looks at one T cell receptor beta chain sequence and its context. The antigen remains undetermined. The PCR contained 60 Vbeta and 13 Jbeta primers. Profiled with immunoSEQ multiplex PCR; TCRdb holds only in-frame clones, not every one. The table includes over 75,000 clones, roughly 80% detected once. This specimen belongs to a study of cytomegalovirus exposure and HLA in healthy donors. General study points: Earlier analysis found most TCR beta V segments productive about 87% or about 30% of the time. Sequencing depth across donors, presence/absence analyses assumed, was roughly uniform.

Germline lookup yields CDR1 MNHEY and CDR2 SVGAGI. The CDR3 runs 14 residues. V was clipped by 7 bases and J by 5 bases, with 17 bases between them. The TCR comes from a man between 35 and 55 years old in good health and CMV-seropositive. The chain uses TRBV6-5 and TRBJ1-1, with TRBD1 as a possible D gene (5 bases). The specimen sequenced was PBMCs. The chain's CDR3 is CASTMGGKGTEAFF. The DNA for the CDR3 is TGTGCCAGCACCATGGGGGGAAAAGGGACTGAAGCTTTCTTT.